The 27 T cell receptor beta chains presented below share a single source sample, sequenced in a study of OX40 agonist ivuxolimab in advanced cancers. TCRdb's table, derived via immunoSEQ multiplex PCR, lists solely in-frame clones and lacks some. The sample lists more than 45,000 clones, more than 75% occurring once. This material consisted of CD4+ or CD8+ T cells sorted from blood, taken in a trial of the OX40 agonist ivuxolimab. The receptors were gathered from an adult with an advanced solid tumor such as melanoma, head and neck, liver or kidney cancer.

This chain joins TRBV18 and TRBJ2-2; D is undetermined. CDR1 is KGHSH, CDR2 LQKENI, per germline. V lost 4 bases and J lost 1, with 10 bases in between. This CDR3 contains 15 residues. The DNA of the CDR3 is TGTGCCAGCTCACAAAGCTCGGAGAACACCGGGGAGCTGTTTTTT. Translated, it gives CASSQSSENTGELFF.

The V call is TRBV10-3, the J call TRBJ1-5; D not certain. The V gene lost 8 bases and the J gene lost 6 bases, with 11 bases spanning the gap. Germline V gene lookup returns CDR1 ENHRY and CDR2 SYGVKD. The CDR3 is made up of 12 amino acids. The CDR3: CAIGPTGQPQHF. CDR3 nucleotides: TGTGCCATCGGTCCCACTGGTCAGCCCCAGCATTTT.

The CDR3 here is CAWSVGGSGFNEKLFF. The CDR3 nucleotides are TGTGCCTGGAGTGTAGGGGGGAGCGGGTTTAATGAAAAACTGTTTTTT. The chain joins TRBV30 to TRBJ1-4; D possibly corresponds to TRBD1 (6 bases). The CDR3 has 16 residues. Germline-derived CDR1 and CDR2 are GTSNPN and SVGIG (reference sequence). Trimming pared 0 bases from V and 4 bases from J, leaving 15 bases between. The whole variable domain, filled in from reference TRBV30 and TRBJ1-4, reads SQTIHQWPATLVQPVGSPLSLECTVEGTSNPNLYWYRQAAGRGLQLLFYSVGIGQISSEVPQNLSASRPQDRQFILSSKKLLLSDSGFYLCAWSVGGSGFNEKLFFGSGTQLSVL.

This chain connects TRBV11-3 to TRBJ2-7; 10 bases are a match to TRBD1. The CDR3 contains 15 residues. With V trimmed by 4 bases and J by 5 bases, 8 bases remained unmatched. CDR1 SGHNT and CDR2 YENEEA come from the germline V gene. CDR3 DNA sequence: TGTGCCAGCAGCTACCTGGGACAGGGGATCAACGAGCAGTACTTC. Protein sequence: CASSYLGQGINEQYF.

J is TRBJ2-2 and V is TRBV7-8; possibly TRBD1 or TRBD2 for D (5 bases each). The V gene lost 5 bases and the J gene lost 3 bases, with 13 bases spanning the gap. Germline lookup yields CDR1 SGHVS and CDR2 FQNEAQ. The CDR3 has 15 residues. The CDR3 is CASSPRRGDTGELFF. The CDR3 DNA reads TGTGCCAGCAGCCCACGGCGAGGGGACACCGGGGAGCTGTTTTTT. The full variable domain, its missing parts supplied by reference TRBV7-8 and TRBJ2-2, is GAGVSQSPRYKVAKRGQDVALRCDPISGHVSLFWYQQALGQGPEFLTYFQNEAQLDKSGLPSDRFFAERPEGSVSTLKIQRTQQEDSAVYLCASSPRRGDTGELFFGEGSRLTVL.

The gene calls are TRBV14 and TRBJ2-5; 12 bases map to TRBD2. The CDR3 sequence is 17 residues long. Per the germline V gene, CDR1 is SGHDN and CDR2 is FVKESK. V shed 1 base, J shed 5 bases, and the junction held 8 bases outside the gene matches. The CDR3 here is CASSQGETSGGRETQYF. The CDR3 DNA sequence: TGTGCCAGCAGCCAAGGGGAGACTAGCGGGGGCCGGGAGACCCAGTACTTC.

V is TRBV10-3 and J is TRBJ1-3; D call uncertain. The CDR3 has 18 residues. Trimming pared 1 base from V and 2 bases from J, leaving 18 bases between. The V gene's germline CDR1 is ENHRY and CDR2 SYGVKD. Written as DNA, the CDR3 is TGTGCCATCAGTGAGTTCCGTTCTCGGAGTTTGCCTGGAAACACCATATATTTT. Translating gives CAISEFRSRSLPGNTIYF.

Concerning this clone itself: Other DNA sequences in the same sample also yield this CDR3. The chain combines TRBV5-8 with TRBJ2-3, with D hard to call. Germline CDR1 SGHTS, CDR2 YDEGEE. Trimming cost V 2 bases and J 1 base, with 2 bases left between them. The CDR3 consists of 12 residues. CDR3 nucleotide sequence: TGTGCCAGCAGCTTCCGCACAGATACGCAGTATTTT. It translates to CASSFRTDTQYF. The whole variable domain, filled in from reference TRBV5-8 and TRBJ2-3, reads EAGVTQSPTHLIKTRGQQATLRCSPISGHTSVYWYQQALGLGLQFLLWYDEGEERNRGNFPPRFSGRQFPNYSSELNVNALELEDSALYLCASSFRTDTQYFGPGTRLTVL.

The count of this clone is one. The chain carries TRBV27 and TRBJ2-1; no firm D call. V was trimmed by 5 bases and J by 3 bases, leaving 11 bases between them. CDR1 MNHEY and CDR2 SMNVEV come from the germline V gene (reference sequence). The CDR3 is 14 amino acids. The CDR3 coding sequence is TGTGCCAGCAGTCCCGTCGGGTTCTACAATGAGCAGTTCTTC. Residues: CASSPVGFYNEQFF.

The rearrangement uses TRBV5-1 and TRBJ1-1; D gene ambiguous. There are 15 residues in the CDR3. Germline CDR1 reads SGHRS; CDR2 reads YFSETQ. Trimming stripped 1 base from V and 1 base from J, with 11 bases between. CDR3: CASSLSGGRNTEAFF. CDR3 in DNA: TGCGCCAGCAGCTTGTCAGGCGGTCGGAACACTGAAGCTTTCTTT. Complete variable domain (other parts from reference TRBV5-1 and TRBJ1-1): KAGVTQTPRYLIKTRGQQVTLSCSPISGHRSVSWYQQTPGQGLQFLFEYFSETQRNKGNFPGRFSGRQFSNSRSEMNVSTLELGDSALYLCASSLSGGRNTEAFFGQGTRLTVV.

This sequence joins TRBV7-9 and TRBJ2-3; 9 bases map to TRBD2. With 4 bases clipped from V and 6 bases from J, the junction kept 14 bases outside the gene matches. CDR1 SEHNR and CDR2 FQNEAQ come from the germline V gene (reference sequence). This CDR3 contains 17 residues. The CDR3 loop reads CASSSVAGVISRDTQYF. CDR3 in DNA: TGTGCCAGCAGCTCTGTAGCGGGAGTAATCTCACGGGATACGCAGTATTTT.

The chain carries TRBV19 and TRBJ1-2; D is uncertain. V was cut by 7 bases and J by 4 bases, with 10 bases left in between. Germline CDR1 is LNHDA and CDR2 is SQIVND (reference sequence). This CDR3 has 12 residues. The CDR3, as DNA: TGTGCCAGTATGCGCGCGGGCTATGGCTACACCTTC. Amino acids: CASMRAGYGYTF.

This clone was counted a single time. This rearrangement joins TRBV12-5 to TRBJ2-5; D is uncertain. There are 16 residues in the CDR3. Per germline, CDR1 LGHNT and CDR2 FRNRAP. V dropped 0 bases and J dropped 5 bases, with 16 bases sitting between them. The CDR3 loop is CASGLVASGLAETQYF. CDR3 nucleotides: TGTGCTAGTGGTTTGGTAGCGTCAGGCCTCGCGGAGACCCAGTACTTC.

The gene calls are TRBV4-1 and TRBJ1-4, with D possibly being TRBD1 (5 bases). Germline V gene lookup returns CDR1 MGHRA and CDR2 YSYEKL. The CDR3 extends over 17 amino acids. V gave up 2 bases and J gave up 5 bases, with 18 bases separating them. CDR3 sequence: CASSQNQGYGRNEKLFF. For the CDR3, the DNA is TGCGCCAGCAGCCAAAACCAGGGTTATGGGAGAAATGAAAAACTGTTTTTT.

The genes are TRBV7-6 and TRBJ2-1; unclear D gene. This CDR3 spans 15 amino acids. Trimming stripped 1 base from V and 3 bases from J, with 10 bases between. Germline assignment: CDR1 SGHVS and CDR2 FNYEAQ. As DNA, the CDR3 is TGTGCCAGCAGCTTAGTGTACGGCGGCTACAATGAGCAGTTCTTC. Encoded protein: CASSLVYGGYNEQFF. The variable domain in full, with the rest retrieved from reference TRBV7-6 and TRBJ2-1, is GAGVSQSPRYKVTKRGQDVALRCDPISGHVSLYWYRQALGQGPEFLTYFNYEAQQDKSGLPNDRFSAERPEGSISTLTIQRTEQRDSAMYRCASSLVYGGYNEQFFGPGTRLTVL.

The chain joins TRBV4-1 to TRBJ2-6; weak D call: TRBD1 (6 bases). Germline V gene lookup returns CDR1 MGHRA and CDR2 YSYEKL. There are 17 residues in the CDR3. Between the trimmed V and J ends, which lost 0 bases and 1 base, there was a span of 10 bases. In DNA form, the CDR3 reads TGCGCCAGCAGCCAAGAAGAACAGGGATCTGGGGCCAACGTCCTGACTTTC. Translation: CASSQEEQGSGANVLTF.

V usage is TRBV6-1 and J usage is TRBJ1-1; the D is unclear. The CDR3 totals 12 residues. V lost 7 bases to trimming and J lost 3 bases, with 9 bases between them. Per germline, CDR1 MNHNS and CDR2 SASEGT. This chain's CDR3 is CASTVPDTEAFF. The DNA for the CDR3 is TGTGCCAGCACGGTCCCCGACACTGAAGCTTTCTTT.

CDR3 region: CASSPTGYSYNEQFF. The CDR3 nucleotides read TGTGCCAGCAGTCCGACAGGGTACTCCTACAATGAGCAGTTCTTC. This rearrangement joins TRBV28 to TRBJ2-1, with TRBD1 matching 7 bases. Germline lookup yields CDR1 MDHEN and CDR2 SYDVKM. With V trimmed by 5 bases and J by 0 bases, 4 bases remained unmatched. The CDR3 is made up of 15 amino acids.

The chain employs TRBV30 and TRBJ2-5, with 7 bases lining up with TRBD2. Trimming took 4 bases from V and 2 from J; bases not matched to a gene: 4. CDR1 is GTSNPN and CDR2 is SVGIG in the germline V gene (reference sequence). The CDR3 contains 13 residues. CDR3 DNA: TGTGCCTGGAACCTAGCGGCACAAGAGACCCAGTACTTC. Encoded protein: CAWNLAAQETQYF.

This clone was counted a few times. The CDR3 DNA follows: TGTGCCAGCGGTTTGAACACCATATATTTT. As protein: CASGLNTIYF. The chain links TRBV9 to TRBJ1-3; D ambiguous. The V end lost 7 bases, the J end lost 7 bases, and 6 bases lay between the germline ends. Germline V lookup: CDR1 SGDLS, CDR2 YYNGEE. CDR3 length equals 10 residues.

This sequence joins TRBV11-2 and TRBJ2-5; TRBD2 agrees at 9 bases. Germline V gene lookup returns CDR1 SGHAT and CDR2 FQNNGV. V lost 3 bases, J lost 5 bases, and 10 bases stayed unmatched. The CDR3 totals 16 residues. Here the CDR3 DNA reads TGTGCCAGCAGCTTGGGACTAGCTCGAGATCTGGAGACCCAGTACTTC. Protein sequence: CASSLGLARDLETQYF.

The chain uses TRBV25-1 and TRBJ1-6; the D gene is possibly TRBD1 (5 bases). V lost 3 bases, J lost 9 bases, and 15 bases lay in between. Germline loops: CDR1 MGHDK, CDR2 SYGVNS. The CDR3 has 15 residues. CDR3 in amino acids: CASSDIGHLGSPLHF. The CDR3 nucleotides read TGTGCCAGCAGTGATATAGGACATTTGGGTTCACCCCTCCACTTT.

This clone showed up just a few times. The V gene is TRBV6-1, the J gene TRBJ1-1; 9 bases are shared with TRBD1. In germline, CDR1 is MNHNS, CDR2 SASEGT. With 4 bases clipped from V and 5 bases from J, the junction kept 11 bases outside the gene matches. This CDR3 has 16 residues. The CDR3 DNA sequence: TGTGCCAGCAGTGCCCCCGGGACAGGGTGGAAAACTGAAGCTTTCTTT. Translation: CASSAPGTGWKTEAFF.

The rearrangement joins TRBV11-2 to TRBJ2-1, with D maybe TRBD1 (6 bases). The CDR3 consists of 17 residues. V lost 5 bases to trimming and J lost 3 bases, with 20 bases between them. The V gene's germline CDR1 is SGHAT and CDR2 FQNNGV. The DNA for the CDR3 is TGTGCCAGCAGCCCCACCCCGCAGGGGTGGAACTACAATGAGCAGTTCTTC. Translating it yields CASSPTPQGWNYNEQFF.

This clone appeared a few times. This chain links TRBV30 with TRBJ2-6; D remains unclear. Germline V lookup: CDR1 GTSNPN, CDR2 SVGIG (reference sequence). The CDR3 is 13 amino acids. V lost 7 bases to trimming and J lost 4 bases, with 11 bases between them. CDR3 loop: CASKESGANVLTF. CDR3 in DNA: TGTGCCTCAAAGGAGTCCGGGGCCAACGTCCTGACTTTC.

This sequence joins TRBV28 and TRBJ1-1; 7 bases are a match to TRBD1. The V gene's germline CDR1 is MDHEN and CDR2 SYDVKM. The CDR3 has 15 residues. Trimming cost V 5 bases and J 2 bases; bases outside gene matches: 8. CDR3 bases: TGTGCCAGCAGTGCCCCGCAGGGGGGAAACACTGAAGCTTTCTTT. This sequence encodes CASSAPQGGNTEAFF.

The V and J genes are TRBV28 and TRBJ1-5; 9 nucleotides match TRBD1. The V and J ends lost 5 bases and 4 bases, in that order; junction bases with no gene match: 3. The CDR3 runs 14 residues. Germline CDR1 reads MDHEN; CDR2 reads SYDVKM. Here the CDR3 reads CASSVGQGNQPQHF. The CDR3 nucleotides read TGTGCCAGCAGTGTCGGACAGGGGAATCAGCCCCAGCATTTT.